Presented here are 21 T cell receptor beta chains from one specimen sequenced in a study of beta chain features in type 1 diabetes. All of the isolated RNA was reverse transcribed, so expressed TCRB transcripts were sequenced. Sequenced by immunoSEQ multiplex PCR; TCRdb stores in-frame clones only, minus some. This sample has around 360,000 clones, with roughly an eighth found just once. Study-wide results and limits: Shorter TCRB CDR3s, moderately but significantly so, were found in Type 1 diabetes patients in all four CD4+ subsets.

The antigens of these receptors remain unknown. Sample: naive CD4+ T cells from blood. The receptors shown here come from a woman aged 18-35 years with type 1 diabetes.

This chain joins TRBV4-2 and TRBJ2-1; D possibly corresponds to TRBD2 (5 bases). Germline CDR1 is LGHNA and CDR2 is YNFKEQ. The CDR3 runs to 16 residues. Deletions cut 0 bases from V and 2 bases from J, with 11 bases between. The DNA for the CDR3 is TGTGCCAGCAGCCAAGATCTTCGGGGAACCTACAATGAGCAGTTCTTC. It is translated as CASSQDLRGTYNEQFF.

The chain carries TRBV28 and TRBJ2-1, with 7 positions matching TRBD1. V shed 7 bases and J 2 bases; nucleotides not matched to a gene: 17. The CDR3 length is 18 residues. Germline V lookup: CDR1 MDHEN, CDR2 SYDVKM. CDR3 in amino acids: CASTWTGRWGTTYNEQFF. CDR3 DNA sequence: TGTGCCAGCACCTGGACAGGCCGGTGGGGGACAACCTACAATGAGCAGTTCTTC.

In its sample, this clone was seen a few times. This rearrangement joins TRBV29-1 to TRBJ2-1; no reliable D call. The CDR3 loop spans 11 amino acids. V gave up 4 bases and J gave up 7 bases, with 8 bases separating them. Germline CDR1 is SQVTM and CDR2 is ANQGSEA. The CDR3 nucleotides read TGCAGCGTTGTGTTGGCAAATGAGCAGTTCTTC. It yields the protein CSVVLANEQFF.

The V call is TRBV10-3, the J call TRBJ2-5; 12 positions agree with TRBD2. The CDR3 covers 14 residues. CDR1 and CDR2 from the germline V gene are ENHRY and SYGVKD. V lost 2 bases to trimming and J lost 8 bases; unmatched junction nucleotides: 3. The DNA for the CDR3 is TGTGCCATCAGTGAGGGACTAGCGGGACCTACCCAGTACTTC. Protein: CAISEGLAGPTQYF.

The chain is built from TRBV7-6 and TRBJ2-5; D is ambiguous. V lost 5 bases, J lost 5 bases, and 9 bases lay in between. The germline gives CDR1 SGHVS, CDR2 FNYEAQ. This CDR3 is built from 12 residues. The CDR3 protein is CASSPGSETQYF. The CDR3 bases are TGTGCCAGCAGCCCAGGATCGGAGACCCAGTACTTC.

The sample holds a few counts of this clone. The gene calls are TRBV25-1 and TRBJ2-1, with 13 bases identical to TRBD2. The V gene end was trimmed by 4 bases and the J gene end by 9 bases; junction bases not matched to a gene: 6. CDR1 is MGHDK and CDR2 is SYGVNS in the germline V gene. The CDR3 totals 15 residues. The CDR3: CASSGLGLAGLEQFF. The CDR3 region has the DNA TGTGCCAGCAGTGGCTTGGGACTAGCGGGGCTTGAGCAGTTCTTC. Based on the CDR3 plus reference TRBV25-1 and TRBJ2-1, the full variable domain is EADIYQTPRYLVIGTGKKITLECSQTMGHDKMYWYQQDPGMELHLIHYSYGVNSTEKGDLSSESTVSRIRTEHFPLTLESARPSHTSQYLCASSGLGLAGLEQFFGPGTRLTVL.

This clone has more than one count but fewer than ten. The chain recombines TRBV5-4 with TRBJ2-5; a weak D match, TRBD2 (5 bases). CDR1 SGHNT and CDR2 YYREEE come from the germline V gene (reference sequence). V dropped 4 bases and J dropped 0 bases, with 10 bases sitting between them. CDR3 size: 14 residues. The CDR3 here is CASSPGLDQETQYF. The CDR3 DNA follows: TGTGCCAGCAGCCCAGGACTCGACCAAGAGACCCAGTACTTC.

This clone occurred once. This chain joins TRBV7-2 and TRBJ1-2; D is perhaps TRBD1 (6 bases). The CDR3 spans 12 residues. The germline V and J ends were trimmed by 11 bases and 5 bases, with 15 bases remaining between them. Per germline, CDR1 SGHTA and CDR2 FQGNSA. CDR3 protein: CAAWGRGYGYTF. The CDR3 bases are TGTGCCGCATGGGGCAGGGGATATGGCTACACCTTC.

CDR3 loop: CASETAHTGELFF. The CDR3 nucleotides read TGTGCCTCCGAGACAGCTCACACCGGGGAGCTGTTTTTT. The chain recombines TRBV28 with TRBJ2-2, with D possibly matching TRBD1 (5 bases). This CDR3 is 13 amino acids long. CDR1 MDHEN and CDR2 SYDVKM come from the germline V gene. V gave up 11 bases and J gave up 3 bases, with 13 bases separating them.

This clone was seen a handful of times. This rearrangement joins TRBV11-2 to TRBJ2-7; 8 nucleotides align to TRBD1. Germline V gene sequence: CDR1 SGHAT, CDR2 FQNNGV. V gave up 4 bases and J gave up 6 bases; unmatched junction bases: 8. The CDR3 extends over 14 amino acids. The CDR3 DNA is TGTGCCAGCAGCTCGCAGGGGGCGCGAGGCGAGCAGTACTTC. Its translation: CASSSQGARGEQYF.

The sample holds a few counts of this clone. Other nucleotide sequences in the sample specify the same CDR3. This sequence joins TRBV18 and TRBJ1-5; unclear D gene. Trimming took 1 base from V and 5 from J, leaving 6 bases between them. The CDR3 is 13 amino acids. Germline V lookup: CDR1 KGHSH, CDR2 LQKENI. Here the CDR3 DNA reads TGTGCCAGCTCACCACGATCGGATCAGCCCCAGCATTTT. Translating it yields CASSPRSDQPQHF.

This clone was seen more than once but under ten times. The V and J genes are TRBV28 and TRBJ2-1; 7 positions match TRBD2. The germline V gene encodes CDR1 MDHEN and CDR2 SYDVKM. This CDR3 spans 14 amino acids. The trim removed 2 bases at V and 7 bases at J, leaving 5 bases unmatched. In nucleotides, the CDR3 is TGTGCCAGCAGTTTAACGGGAGGTAGGAATGAGCAGTTCTTC. Residues: CASSLTGGRNEQFF. The full variable domain, completed using reference TRBV28 and TRBJ2-1, is DVKVTQSSRYLVKRTGEKVFLECVQDMDHENMFWYRQDPGLGLRLIYFSYDVKMKEKGDIPEGYSVSREKKERFSLILESASTNQTSMYLCASSLTGGRNEQFFGPGTRLTVL.

This chain connects TRBV14 to TRBJ2-7; TRBD2 might be the D (6 bases). Trimming cost V 1 base and J 7 bases, with 17 bases left between them. Looked up from germline, CDR1 is SGHDN and CDR2 is FVKESK. This CDR3 is built from 15 residues. The CDR3 loop is CASSQGALALSEQYF. CDR3 nucleotides: TGTGCCAGCAGCCAAGGGGCTCTAGCGCTTTCTGAGCAGTACTTC.

The chain links TRBV27 to TRBJ2-1; D uncertain. The CDR3 sequence is 14 residues long. Trimming took 4 bases from V and 2 from J, leaving 9 bases between them. Germline CDR1 is MNHEY and CDR2 is SMNVEV (reference sequence). The CDR3 coding sequence is TGTGCCAGCAGTTCCCAGAATGCCTACAATGAGCAGTTCTTC. Translated: CASSSQNAYNEQFF.

The V and J genes are TRBV27 and TRBJ2-7; a weak D match, TRBD1 (6 bases). This CDR3 has 13 residues. V was shortened by 5 bases and J by 7 bases, with 15 bases between the two germline ends. Germline CDR1 reads MNHEY; CDR2 reads SMNVEV (reference sequence). Here the CDR3 DNA reads TGTGCCAGCAGTCTCAGGGGTCGTGAAGAGCAGTACTTC. Translated: CASSLRGREEQYF.

This clone was seen only a few times. The rearrangement links TRBV9 to TRBJ1-6; the match to TRBD1 covers 9 bases. Germline V gene sequence: CDR1 SGDLS, CDR2 YYNGEE. V was clipped by 5 bases and J by 9 bases; unmatched bases: 6. There are 14 residues in the CDR3. DNA of the CDR3: TGTGCCAGCAGTTACGGACAGGGGAGTTCACCCCTCCACTTT. It codes for CASSYGQGSSPLHF.

The V gene is TRBV9, the J gene TRBJ2-3; 15 bases match TRBD2. Unmatched junction bases numbered 12, after V lost 3 bases and J lost 4 bases. From germline, CDR1 is SGDLS and CDR2 YYNGEE. This CDR3 spans 19 amino acids. As DNA, the CDR3 is TGTGCCAGCAGCGAGAGGGGACTAGCGGGGGGTTACCAGGCAGATACGCAGTATTTT. Translating it yields CASSERGLAGGYQADTQYF.

In its sample, this clone was seen a few times. The chain carries TRBV15 and TRBJ1-5; D gene uncertain. The CDR3 is made up of 13 amino acids. CDR1 and CDR2 from the germline V gene are LNHNV and YYDKDF (reference sequence). V lost 0 bases, J lost 7 bases, and 7 bases lay in between. The CDR3 bases are TGTGCCACCAGCAGAGATTTGTCACAGCCCCAGCATTTT. Translation gives CATSRDLSQPQHF.

This clone was picked up a small number of times. This chain uses TRBV10-3 with TRBJ2-1; the match to TRBD2 covers 9 bases. This CDR3 comprises 16 residues. Unmatched junction bases numbered 4, after V lost 4 bases and J lost 0 bases. Germline V lookup: CDR1 ENHRY, CDR2 SYGVKD. The CDR3 region has the DNA TGTGCCATCAGTGGTCTAGCGGGATCCTCCTACAATGAGCAGTTCTTC. Translated, it gives CAISGLAGSSYNEQFF.

This clone was counted a few times. The rearrangement links TRBV4-3 to TRBJ1-3, with D possibly matching TRBD1 (5 bases). This CDR3 has 16 residues. CDR1 and CDR2 (germline): LGHNA, YSLEER. V dropped 0 bases and J dropped 3 bases, with 12 bases sitting between them. CDR3 DNA sequence: TGCGCCAGCAGCCAAGATCTATTCGGGGGTGGAAACACCATATATTTT. Translation gives CASSQDLFGGGNTIYF.

This clone was observed a few times. The V call is TRBV9, the J call TRBJ1-5; tentatively, D is TRBD1 (6 bases). V gave up 3 bases and J gave up 11 bases, with 15 bases separating them. Germline-derived CDR1 and CDR2 are SGDLS and YYNGEE. This CDR3 has 13 amino acids. The CDR3 sequence is CASSEGVGSAQHF. CDR3 sequence (DNA): TGTGCCAGCAGCGAGGGGGTGGGCAGTGCCCAGCATTTT.